The entry below describes one T cell receptor (beta chain). J lost 2 bases, V lost 5 bases, and 6 bases had no gene match. This CDR3 region has 16 residues. CDR1 MDHEN and CDR2 SYDVKM come from the germline V gene. The source of the sample is a study of blood T cells in healthy people across ages. Using a J-beta primer mix together with a sample-barcoded 5' primer, a second PCR was run for roughly 7 to 12 cycles. Every molecule of cDNA carried a tag from a template-switch adaptor with 12 random nucleotides. In TCRdb, the 5' RACE reads were re-called with MiXCR into one record per CDR3 protein. The top ten hold about 9.4% of the sample, which has 900,000 to 950,000 distinct CDR3 sequences, about 29% seen once. Peripheral blood, ten milliliters per donor, was collected. These sequences were also reported in another study, on T cells of mothers and their children.

The chain employs TRBV28 and TRBJ2-2; 9 bases align to TRBD2. This clonotype originated in a woman in her thirties or forties in good health. The sequenced sample was blood. The CDR3 loop is CASSPPSGVNTGELFF. CDR3 nucleotide sequence: TGTGCCAGCAGTCCGCCTAGCGGGGTAAACACCGGGGAGCTGTTTTTT.